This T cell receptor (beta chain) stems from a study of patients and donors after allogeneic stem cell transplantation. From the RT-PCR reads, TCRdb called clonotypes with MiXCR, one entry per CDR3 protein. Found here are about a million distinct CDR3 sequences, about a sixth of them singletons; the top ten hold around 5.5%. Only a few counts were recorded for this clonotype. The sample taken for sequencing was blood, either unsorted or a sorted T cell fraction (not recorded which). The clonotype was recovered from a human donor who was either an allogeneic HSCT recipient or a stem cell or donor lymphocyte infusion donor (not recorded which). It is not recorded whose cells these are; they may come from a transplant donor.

In nucleotides, the CDR3 is TGTGCCTGGAGTGCTGGCGGCCTATTTGAGCAGTACTTC. Translation gives CAWSAGGLFEQYF. The chain links TRBV30 to TRBJ2-7, with D uncertain. The V gene lost 1 base and the J gene lost 7 bases, with 14 bases spanning the gap. The germline gives CDR1 GTSNPN, CDR2 SVGIG (reference sequence). The CDR3 loop spans 13 amino acids.